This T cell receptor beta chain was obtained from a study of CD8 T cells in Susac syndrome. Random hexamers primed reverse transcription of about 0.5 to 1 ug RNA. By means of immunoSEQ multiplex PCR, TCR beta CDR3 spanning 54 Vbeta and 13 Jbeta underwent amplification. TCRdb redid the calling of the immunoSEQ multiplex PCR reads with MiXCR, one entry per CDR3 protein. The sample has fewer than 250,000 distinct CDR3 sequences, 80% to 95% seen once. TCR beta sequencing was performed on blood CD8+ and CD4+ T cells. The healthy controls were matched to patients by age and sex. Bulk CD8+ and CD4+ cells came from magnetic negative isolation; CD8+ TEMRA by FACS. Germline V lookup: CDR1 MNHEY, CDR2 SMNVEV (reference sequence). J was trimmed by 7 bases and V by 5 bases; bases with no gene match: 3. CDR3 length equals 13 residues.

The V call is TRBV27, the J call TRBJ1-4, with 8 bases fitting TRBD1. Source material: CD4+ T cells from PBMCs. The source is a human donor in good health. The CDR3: CASSPGQAEKLFF. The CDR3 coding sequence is TGTGCCAGCAGTCCGGGACAGGCTGAAAAACTGTTTTTT. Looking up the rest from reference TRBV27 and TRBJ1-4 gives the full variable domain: EAQVTQNPRYLITVTGKKLTVTCSQNMNHEYMSWYRQDPGLGLRQIYYSMNVEVTDKGDVPEGYKVSRKEKRNFPLILESPSPNQTSLYFCASSPGQAEKLFFGSGTQLSVL.